The clone carrying this T cell receptor (beta chain) was seen only once. Authors' data handling: Estimation of nucleated cell counts relied on the amplification of reference gene primers. The protocol was immunoSEQ multiplex PCR, while the TCRdb copy is restricted to in-frame clones and leaves out a portion. V and J calls and clone size are those listed in that table; D and trimming were worked out from the DNA. The sample yields 250,000 or so clones, 80% to 90% seen once. Cohort allocation depended upon clinical history that participants reported. Within the 2 weeks before study entry, each person in the exposed group met a COVID-19 case. The CDR3 length is 13 residues. Germline V lookup: CDR1 GTSNPN, CDR2 SVGIG (reference sequence). V was pared by 0 bases and J by 9 bases, with 14 bases between. This specimen comes from a study of blood T cell repertoires in COVID-19.

This clonotype was obtained from a woman aged 25 to 39 who had been exposed to COVID-19. Sample: PBMCs or T cells enriched from blood (not recorded which). J is TRBJ1-1 and V is TRBV30; D perhaps matches TRBD1 (5 bases). The CDR3 coding sequence is TGTGCCTGGAGTGTAGCGCAGGGTGATCAAGCTTTCTTT. It codes for CAWSVAQGDQAFF.